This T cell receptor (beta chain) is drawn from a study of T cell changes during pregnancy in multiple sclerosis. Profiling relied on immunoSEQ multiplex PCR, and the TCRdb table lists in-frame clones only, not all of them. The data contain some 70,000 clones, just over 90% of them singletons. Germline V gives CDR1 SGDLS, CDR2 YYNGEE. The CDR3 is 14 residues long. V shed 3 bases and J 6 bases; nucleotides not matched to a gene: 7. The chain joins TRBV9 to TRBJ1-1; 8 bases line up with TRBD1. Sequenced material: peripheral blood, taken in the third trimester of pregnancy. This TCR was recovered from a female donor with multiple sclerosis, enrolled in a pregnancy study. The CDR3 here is CASSAGTGKSEAFF. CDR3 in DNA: TGTGCCAGCAGCGCCGGGACAGGTAAGTCTGAAGCTTTCTTT.